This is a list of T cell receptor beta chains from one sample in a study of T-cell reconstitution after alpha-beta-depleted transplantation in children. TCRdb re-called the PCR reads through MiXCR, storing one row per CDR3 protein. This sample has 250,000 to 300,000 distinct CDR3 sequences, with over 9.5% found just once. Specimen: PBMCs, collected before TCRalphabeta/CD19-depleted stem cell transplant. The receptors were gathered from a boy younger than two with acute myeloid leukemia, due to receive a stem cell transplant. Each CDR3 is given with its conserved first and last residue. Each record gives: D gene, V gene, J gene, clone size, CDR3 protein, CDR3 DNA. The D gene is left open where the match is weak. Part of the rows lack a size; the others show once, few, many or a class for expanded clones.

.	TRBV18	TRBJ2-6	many	CASSPGVPSSGANVLTF	TGTGCCAGCTCACCGGGGGTCCCCTCGAGTGGGGCCAACGTCCTGACTTTC
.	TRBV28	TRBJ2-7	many	CAISGPIYEQYF	TGTGCCATCTCCGGGCCCATCTACGAGCAGTACTTC
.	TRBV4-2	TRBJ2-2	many	CASSLPLSTGELFF	TGTGCCAGCAGCCTTCCACTTAGCACCGGGGAGCTGTTTTTT
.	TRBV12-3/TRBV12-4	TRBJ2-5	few	CASSLLRPQETQYF	TGTGCCAGCAGTTTATTAAGGCCCCAAGAGACCCAGTACTTC
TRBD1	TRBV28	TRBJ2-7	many	CASSPGQAKQYF	TGTGCCAGCAGCCCGGGACAGGCCAAGCAGTACTTC
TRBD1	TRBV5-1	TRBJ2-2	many	CASSSPGTGKTGELFF	TGCGCCAGCAGCTCGCCCGGGACAGGGAAAACCGGGGAGCTGTTTTTT
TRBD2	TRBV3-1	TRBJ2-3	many	CASSPASGASTDTQYF	TGTGCCAGCAGCCCCGCTAGCGGGGCTAGCACAGATACGCAGTATTTT
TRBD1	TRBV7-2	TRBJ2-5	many	CASSSPQGAGMGTQYF	TGTGCCAGCAGCTCCCCACAGGGGGCCGGGATGGGGACCCAGTACTTC
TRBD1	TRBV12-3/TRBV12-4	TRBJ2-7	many	CASSFDRVPDYEQYF	TGTGCCAGCAGTTTTGACAGGGTTCCTGACTACGAGCAGTACTTC
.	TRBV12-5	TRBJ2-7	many	CASGSHYEQYF	TGTGCTAGTGGTTCTCATTACGAGCAGTACTTC
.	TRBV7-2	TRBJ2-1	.	CASSLVTNDEQFF	TGTGCCAGCAGCTTAGTTACTAATGATGAGCAGTTCTTC
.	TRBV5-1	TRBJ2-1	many	CASSLLTDNEQFF	TGCGCCAGCAGCTTGTTGACCGACAATGAGCAGTTCTTC
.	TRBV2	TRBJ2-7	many	CASRQKAHEQYF	TGTGCCAGCAGGCAGAAGGCTCACGAGCAGTACTTC
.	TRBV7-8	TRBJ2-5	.	CASSIQGGGQETQYF	TGTGCCAGCAGCATTCAGGGGGGCGGCCAAGAGACCCAGTACTTC
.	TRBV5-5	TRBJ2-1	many	CASSLGYGAENNEQFF	TGTGCCAGCAGCTTGGGATACGGTGCGGAAAACAATGAGCAGTTCTTC
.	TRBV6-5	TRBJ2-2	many	CASSSSRTGELFF	TGTGCCAGCAGTTCCTCTAGGACCGGGGAGCTGTTTTTT
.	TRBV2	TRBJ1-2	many	CASKDYGYTF	TGTGCCAGCAAGGATTATGGCTACACCTTC
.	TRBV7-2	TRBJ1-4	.	CASSLAGASNEKLFF	TGTGCCAGCAGCTTAGCGGGGGCGAGTAATGAAAAACTGTTTTTT
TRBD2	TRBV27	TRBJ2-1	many	CASTKALAGAYNEQFF	TGTGCCAGCACCAAGGCTCTAGCGGGGGCCTACAATGAGCAGTTCTTC
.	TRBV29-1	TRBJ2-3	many	CSVGATRATDTQYF	TGCAGCGTTGGGGCGACTAGGGCAACAGATACGCAGTATTTT
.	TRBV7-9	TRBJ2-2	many	CAVTGANTGELFF	TGTGCGGTGACAGGCGCGAACACCGGGGAGCTGTTTTTT
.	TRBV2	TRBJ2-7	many	CASTRTGYEQYF	TGTGCCAGCACTCGGACTGGCTACGAGCAGTACTTC
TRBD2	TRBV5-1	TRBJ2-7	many	CASSAGTSGYEQYF	TGCGCCAGCAGCGCCGGGACTAGCGGTTACGAGCAGTACTTC
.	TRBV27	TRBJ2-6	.	CASSFYPTNSGANVLTF	TGTGCCAGCAGTTTTTACCCCACGAACTCTGGGGCCAACGTCCTGACTTTC
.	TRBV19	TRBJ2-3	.	CASSIEGARKGTDTQYF	TGTGCCAGTAGTATAGAGGGGGCCAGAAAGGGGACAGATACGCAGTATTTT
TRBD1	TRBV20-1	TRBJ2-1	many	CSAPNRGPSIYNEQFF	TGCAGTGCCCCAAACAGGGGGCCGTCGATATACAATGAGCAGTTCTTC